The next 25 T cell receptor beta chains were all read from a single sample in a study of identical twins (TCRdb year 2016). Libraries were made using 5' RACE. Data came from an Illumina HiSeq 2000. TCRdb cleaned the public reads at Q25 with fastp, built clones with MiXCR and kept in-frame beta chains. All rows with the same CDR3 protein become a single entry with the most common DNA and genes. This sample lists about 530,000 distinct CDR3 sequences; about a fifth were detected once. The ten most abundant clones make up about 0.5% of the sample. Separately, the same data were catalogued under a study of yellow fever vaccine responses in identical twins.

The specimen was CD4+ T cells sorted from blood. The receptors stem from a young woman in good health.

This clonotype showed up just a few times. CDR3 protein: CASSYDLTGSYEQYF. The DNA for the CDR3 is TGTGCCAGCAGTTACGATTTGACAGGGTCCTACGAGCAGTACTTC. V usage is TRBV6-5 and J usage is TRBJ2-7; 7 bases map to TRBD1. The V segment lost 2 bases and the J segment 1 base; nucleotides outside the gene matches: 5. Germline V gene sequence: CDR1 MNHEY, CDR2 SVGAGI. There are 15 residues in the CDR3.

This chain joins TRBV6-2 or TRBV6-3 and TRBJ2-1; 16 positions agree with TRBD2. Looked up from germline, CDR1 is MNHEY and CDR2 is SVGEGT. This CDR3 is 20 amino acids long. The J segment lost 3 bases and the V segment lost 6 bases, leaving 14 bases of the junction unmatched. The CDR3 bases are TGTGCCAGCAGCCCCCGGTCGGGGACTAGCGGGGGGGGATACTACAATGAGCAGTTCTTC. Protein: CASSPRSGTSGGGYYNEQFF.

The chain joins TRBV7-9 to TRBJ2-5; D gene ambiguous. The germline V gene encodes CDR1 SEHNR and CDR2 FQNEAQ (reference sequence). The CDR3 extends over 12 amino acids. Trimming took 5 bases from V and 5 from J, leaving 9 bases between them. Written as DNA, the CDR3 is TGTGCCAGCAGCCCAGTCGGGGAGACCCAGTACTTC. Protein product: CASSPVGETQYF. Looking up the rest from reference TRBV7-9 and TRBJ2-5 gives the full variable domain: DTGVSQNPRHKITKRGQNVTFRCDPISEHNRLYWYRQTLGQGPEFLTYFQNEAQLEKSRLLSDRFSAERPKGSFSTLEIQRTEQGDSAMYLCASSPVGETQYFGPGTRLLVL.

The CDR3: CATSKKWTSGSFF. The CDR3 DNA reads as TGTGCCACCAGCAAAAAATGGACTAGCGGGAGTTTCTTC. V gene TRBV15 combines with J gene TRBJ2-1; 13 positions agree with TRBD2. The CDR3 covers 13 residues. Germline V gene data show CDR1 as LNHNV and CDR2 as YYDKDF (reference sequence). Trimming cost V 4 bases and J 16 bases; bases outside gene matches: 7.

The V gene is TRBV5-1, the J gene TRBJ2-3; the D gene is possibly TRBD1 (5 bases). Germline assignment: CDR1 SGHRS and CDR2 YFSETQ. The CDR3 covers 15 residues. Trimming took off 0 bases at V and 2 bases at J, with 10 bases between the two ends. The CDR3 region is CASSLEGWDTDTQYF. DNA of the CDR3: TGCGCCAGCAGCTTGGAGGGGTGGGACACAGATACGCAGTATTTT. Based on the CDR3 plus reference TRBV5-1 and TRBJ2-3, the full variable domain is KAGVTQTPRYLIKTRGQQVTLSCSPISGHRSVSWYQQTPGQGLQFLFEYFSETQRNKGNFPGRFSGRQFSNSRSEMNVSTLELGDSALYLCASSLEGWDTDTQYFGPGTRLTVL.

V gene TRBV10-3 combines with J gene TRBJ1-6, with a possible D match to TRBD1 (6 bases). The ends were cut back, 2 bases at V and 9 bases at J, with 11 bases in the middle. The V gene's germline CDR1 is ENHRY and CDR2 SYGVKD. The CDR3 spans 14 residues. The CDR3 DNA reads TGTGCCATCAGTGAGACAGGGATGGTTTCACCCCTCCACTTT. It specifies CAISETGMVSPLHF.

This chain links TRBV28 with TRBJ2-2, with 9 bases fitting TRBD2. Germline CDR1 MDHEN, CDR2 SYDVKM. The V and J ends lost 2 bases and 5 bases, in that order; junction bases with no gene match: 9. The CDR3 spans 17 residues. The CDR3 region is CASSLTYGGRGTGELFF. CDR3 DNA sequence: TGTGCCAGCAGTTTAACTTACGGCGGGAGGGGGACCGGGGAGCTGTTTTTT. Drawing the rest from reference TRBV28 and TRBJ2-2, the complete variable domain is DVKVTQSSRYLVKRTGEKVFLECVQDMDHENMFWYRQDPGLGLRLIYFSYDVKMKEKGDIPEGYSVSREKKERFSLILESASTNQTSMYLCASSLTYGGRGTGELFFGEGSRLTVL.

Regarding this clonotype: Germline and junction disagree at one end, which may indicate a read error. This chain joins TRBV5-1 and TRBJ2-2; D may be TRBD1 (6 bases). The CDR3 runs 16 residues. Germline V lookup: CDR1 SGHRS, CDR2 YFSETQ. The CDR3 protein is CASSVTGTPNTGELVF. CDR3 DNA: TGCGCCAGCAGCGTAACCGGGACACCGAACACCGGGGAGCTGGTTTTT.

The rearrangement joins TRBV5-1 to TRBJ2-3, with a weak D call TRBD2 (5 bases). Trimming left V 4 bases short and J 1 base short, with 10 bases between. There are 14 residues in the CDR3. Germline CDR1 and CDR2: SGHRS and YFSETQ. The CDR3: CASSPGSRTDTQYF. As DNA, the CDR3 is TGCGCCAGCAGCCCGGGGTCCCGCACAGATACGCAGTATTTT. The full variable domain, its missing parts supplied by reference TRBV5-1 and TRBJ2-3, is KAGVTQTPRYLIKTRGQQVTLSCSPISGHRSVSWYQQTPGQGLQFLFEYFSETQRNKGNFPGRFSGRQFSNSRSEMNVSTLELGDSALYLCASSPGSRTDTQYFGPGTRLTVL.

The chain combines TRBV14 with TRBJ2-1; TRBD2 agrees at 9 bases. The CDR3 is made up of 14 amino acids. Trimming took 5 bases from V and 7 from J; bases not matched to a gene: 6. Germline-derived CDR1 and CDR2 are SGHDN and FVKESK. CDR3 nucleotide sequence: TGTGCCAGCAGCTTTAGCGGGAGTTTGAATGAGCAGTTCTTC. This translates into CASSFSGSLNEQFF.

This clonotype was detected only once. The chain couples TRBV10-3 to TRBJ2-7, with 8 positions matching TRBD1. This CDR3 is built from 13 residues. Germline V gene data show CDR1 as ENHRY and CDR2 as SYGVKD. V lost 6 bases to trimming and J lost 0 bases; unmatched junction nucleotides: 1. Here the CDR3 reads CAIRDRASYEQYV. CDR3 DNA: TGTGCCATCAGGGACAGGGCCTCCTACGAGCAGTACGTC.

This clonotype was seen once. In nucleotides, the CDR3 is TGTGCCATCAGTGAAGGGCTAGCGGGCTTCTACGAGCAGTACTTC. This translates into CAISEGLAGFYEQYF. V usage is TRBV10-3 and J usage is TRBJ2-7, with 8 bases identical to TRBD2. V lost 3 bases and J lost 3; bases outside the gene matches: 7. The CDR3 has 15 amino acids. Looked up from germline, CDR1 is ENHRY and CDR2 is SYGVKD.

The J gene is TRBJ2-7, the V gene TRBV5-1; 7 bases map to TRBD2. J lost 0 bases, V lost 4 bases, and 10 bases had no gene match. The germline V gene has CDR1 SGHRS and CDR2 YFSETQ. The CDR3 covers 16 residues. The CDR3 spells CASSTSLAPSSYEQYF. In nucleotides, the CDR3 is TGCGCCAGCAGCACCTCACTAGCGCCGAGCTCCTACGAGCAGTACTTC.

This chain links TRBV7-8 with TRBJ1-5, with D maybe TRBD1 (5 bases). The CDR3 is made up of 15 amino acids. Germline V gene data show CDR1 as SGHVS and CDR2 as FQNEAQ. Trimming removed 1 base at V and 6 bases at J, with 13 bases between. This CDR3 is CASSLGQLGFQPQHF. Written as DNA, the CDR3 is TGTGCCAGCAGCTTAGGACAGTTGGGGTTTCAGCCCCAGCATTTT.

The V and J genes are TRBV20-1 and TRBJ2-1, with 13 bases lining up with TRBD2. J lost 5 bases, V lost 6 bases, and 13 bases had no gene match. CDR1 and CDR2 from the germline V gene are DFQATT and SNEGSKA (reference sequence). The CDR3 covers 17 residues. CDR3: CSARLSPTSGGNNEQFF. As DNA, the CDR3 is TGCAGTGCCAGACTCAGCCCGACTAGCGGGGGGAACAATGAGCAGTTCTTC.

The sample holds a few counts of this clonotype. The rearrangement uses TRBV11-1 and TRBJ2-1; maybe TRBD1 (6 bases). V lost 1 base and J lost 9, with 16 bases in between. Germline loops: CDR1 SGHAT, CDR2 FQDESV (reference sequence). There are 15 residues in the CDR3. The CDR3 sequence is CASSLVVTGQGEQFF. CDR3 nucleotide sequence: TGTGCCAGCAGCTTAGTTGTCACAGGGCAGGGTGAGCAGTTCTTC.

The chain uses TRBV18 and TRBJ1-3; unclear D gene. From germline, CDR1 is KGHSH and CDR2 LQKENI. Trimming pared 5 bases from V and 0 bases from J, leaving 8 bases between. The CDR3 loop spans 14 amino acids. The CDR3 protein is CASSDTSSGNTIYF. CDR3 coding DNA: TGTGCCAGCTCAGATACAAGCTCTGGAAACACCATATATTTT.

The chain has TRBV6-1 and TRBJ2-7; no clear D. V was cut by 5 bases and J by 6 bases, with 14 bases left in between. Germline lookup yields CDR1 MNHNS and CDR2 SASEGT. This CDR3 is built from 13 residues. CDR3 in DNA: TGTGCCAGCAGTCCAACTGAGAGAGCCGAGCAGTACGTC. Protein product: CASSPTERAEQYV.

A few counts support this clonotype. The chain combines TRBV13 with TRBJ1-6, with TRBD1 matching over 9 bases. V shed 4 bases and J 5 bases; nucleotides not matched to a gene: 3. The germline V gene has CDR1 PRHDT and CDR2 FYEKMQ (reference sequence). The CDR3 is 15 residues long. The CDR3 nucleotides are TGTGCCAGCAGCTGGGGACAGGGTAATAATTCACCCCTCCACTTT. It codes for CASSWGQGNNSPLHF.

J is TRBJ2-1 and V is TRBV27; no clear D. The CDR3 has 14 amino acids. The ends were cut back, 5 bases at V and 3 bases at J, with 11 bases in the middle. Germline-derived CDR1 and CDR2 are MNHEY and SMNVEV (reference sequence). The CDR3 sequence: CASSPARHYNEQFF. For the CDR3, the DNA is TGTGCCAGCAGTCCCGCTAGGCACTACAATGAGCAGTTCTTC.

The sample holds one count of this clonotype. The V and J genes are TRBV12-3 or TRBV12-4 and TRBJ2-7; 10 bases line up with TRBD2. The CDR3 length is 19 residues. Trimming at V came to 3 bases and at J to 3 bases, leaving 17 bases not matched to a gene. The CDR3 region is CASSFKGSAGGWGRYEQYF. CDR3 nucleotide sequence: TGTGCCAGCAGTTTTAAAGGGTCAGCGGGAGGGTGGGGTCGCTACGAGCAGTACTTC.

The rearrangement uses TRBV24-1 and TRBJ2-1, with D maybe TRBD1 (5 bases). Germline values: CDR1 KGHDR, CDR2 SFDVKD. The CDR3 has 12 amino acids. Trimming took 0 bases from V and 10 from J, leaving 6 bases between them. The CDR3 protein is CATSDLRTEQFF. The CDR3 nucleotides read TGTGCCACCAGTGATTTGAGGACAGAGCAGTTCTTC.

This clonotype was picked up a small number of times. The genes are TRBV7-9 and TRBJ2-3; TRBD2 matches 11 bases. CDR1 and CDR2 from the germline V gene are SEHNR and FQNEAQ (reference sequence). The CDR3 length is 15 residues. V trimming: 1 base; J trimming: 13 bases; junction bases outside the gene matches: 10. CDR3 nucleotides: TGTGCCAGCAGCTTAGATCTAGCGGGGGGCCCCGGCGAGTATTTT. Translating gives CASSLDLAGGPGEYF. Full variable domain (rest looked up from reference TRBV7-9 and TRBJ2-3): DTGVSQNPRHKITKRGQNVTFRCDPISEHNRLYWYRQTLGQGPEFLTYFQNEAQLEKSRLLSDRFSAERPKGSFSTLEIQRTEQGDSAMYLCASSLDLAGGPGEYFGPGTRLTVL.

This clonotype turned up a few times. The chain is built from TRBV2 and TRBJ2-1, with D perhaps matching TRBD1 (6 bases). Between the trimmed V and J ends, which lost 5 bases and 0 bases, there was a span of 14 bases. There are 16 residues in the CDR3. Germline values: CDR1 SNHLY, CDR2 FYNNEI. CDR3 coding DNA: TGTGCCAGCAGTCTACAGGGCCAAATCTCCTACAATGAGCAGTTCTTC. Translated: CASSLQGQISYNEQFF.

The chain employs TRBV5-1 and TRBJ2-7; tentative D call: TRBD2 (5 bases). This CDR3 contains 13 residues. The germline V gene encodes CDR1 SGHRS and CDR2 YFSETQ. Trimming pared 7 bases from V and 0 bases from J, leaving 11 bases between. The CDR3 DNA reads TGCGCCAGCGGGAGAGGTAGCTCCTACGAGCAGTACTTC. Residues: CASGRGSSYEQYF.